These 3 T cell receptor beta chains share one sample of origin, sequenced in a study of identifying expanded T cells in peripheral blood. Assay: immunoSEQ multiplex PCR; the TCRdb copy retains only in-frame clones and omits some. The table lists 70,000 to 100,000 clones, approximately 86% of them singletons. Sequenced: blood. These receptors came from a person aged 18-69 years in good health.

V gene TRBV11-2 combines with J gene TRBJ2-2, with D perhaps TRBD1 or TRBD2 (5 bases each). The germline gives CDR1 SGHAT, CDR2 FQNNGV. Trimming removed 0 bases from V and 3 bases from J, with 14 bases in between. The CDR3 length is 17 residues. Written as DNA, the CDR3 is TGTGCCAGCAGCTTAGAACGGGCCGGGACGGACACCGGGGAGCTGTTTTTT. The encoded protein is CASSLERAGTDTGELFF. The complete variable domain, with remaining parts taken from reference TRBV11-2 and TRBJ2-2, reads EAGVAQSPRYKIIEKRQSVAFWCNPISGHATLYWYQQILGQGPKLLIQFQNNGVVDDSQLPKDRFSAERLKGVDSTLKIQPAKLEDSAVYLCASSLERAGTDTGELFFGEGSRLTVL.

This chain connects TRBV7-8 to TRBJ1-2; D unresolved. Deletions cut 0 bases from V and 4 bases from J, with 6 bases between. Germline CDR1 and CDR2: SGHVS and FQNEAQ. The CDR3 is 13 residues long. CDR3 coding DNA: TGTGCCAGCAGCTTAGCGCGGACCTATGGCTACACCTTC. This codes for CASSLARTYGYTF. The full variable domain, in which reference TRBV7-8 and TRBJ1-2 provide the parts outside the CDR3, is GAGVSQSPRYKVAKRGQDVALRCDPISGHVSLFWYQQALGQGPEFLTYFQNEAQLDKSGLPSDRFFAERPEGSVSTLKIQRTQQEDSAVYLCASSLARTYGYTFGSGTRLTVV.

About this clone itself: This sample also contains other DNA sequences that code for the same CDR3. CDR3 in amino acids: CATRDRVGEQYF. CDR3 DNA sequence: TGTGCCACCCGGGACAGGGTGGGAGAGCAGTACTTC. This chain uses TRBV18 with TRBJ2-7; TRBD1 aligns across 9 bases. Unmatched junction bases numbered 8, after V lost 10 bases and J lost 7 bases. This CDR3 is built from 12 residues. Looked up from germline, CDR1 is KGHSH and CDR2 is LQKENI.